The T cell receptor (beta chain) under discussion was sequenced for a study of T cell responses to AZD1222 COVID-19 vaccine. Produced via immunoSEQ multiplex PCR; TCRdb's table is partial and in-frame only. The table includes tens of thousands of clones, 92% detected once. Sequences were derived from peripheral blood, sampled on day 0 of AZD1222 vaccination. The source of this sequence is an adult in good health.

The CDR3 DNA sequence: TGTGCCAGCAGCTTGGGATACAGGGAGGAAGAGACCCAGTACTTC. It codes for CASSLGYREEETQYF. The gene calls are TRBV5-8 and TRBJ2-5; D possibly matches TRBD1 or TRBD2 (6 bases each). Trimming took off 0 bases at V and 3 bases at J, with 12 bases between the two ends. Germline assignment: CDR1 SGHTS and CDR2 YDEGEE. The CDR3 contains 15 residues.